This T cell receptor (beta chain) was captured by sequencing in a study of blood T cell repertoires in COVID-19. Whole-study context: Both acute and convalescent COVID-19 samples were obtained from the United States, Italy and Spain.

The germline V gene has CDR1 PRHDT and CDR2 FYEKMQ (reference sequence). V was pared by 5 bases and J by 5 bases, with 8 bases of the junction left unmatched. This CDR3 has 17 amino acids. Assay: immunoSEQ multiplex PCR; the TCRdb copy retains only in-frame clones and omits some. The profile covers a few hundred thousand clones, with over 75% appearing a single time and approximately 5.3% taken by the ten largest. The chain employs TRBV13 and TRBJ2-5; 16 bases are shared with TRBD2. The sequence came from a human donor in a cohort sampled during active COVID-19. The sequenced sample was peripheral blood. CDR3 region: CASSQGTSGRARETQYF. The CDR3 DNA reads as TGTGCCAGCAGCCAAGGGACTAGCGGGAGGGCTAGGGAGACCCAGTACTTC.